This T cell receptor (beta chain) emerged from a study of cytomegalovirus exposure and HLA in healthy donors. The PCR employed 60 Vbeta primers together with 13 Jbeta primers. The table came from immunoSEQ multiplex PCR; TCRdb's copy has only in-frame clones and leaves some out. In the table there are fewer than 150,000 clones, about 74% of which are singletons. This clone came up many times. Germline V CDR1 and CDR2: SGHTA, FQGNSA. Unmatched junction bases numbered 16, after V lost 5 bases and J lost 2 bases. The CDR3 consists of 18 residues. This sequence was found in a woman between 50 and 59 years old in good health and CMV-seropositive. The chain combines TRBV7-2 with TRBJ2-5, with 8 bases fitting TRBD2. What was sequenced was PBMCs. CDR3 nucleotide sequence: TGTGCCAGCAGCCGATTTATTACCGGGACTAGAACTCAAGAGACCCAGTACTTC. It yields the protein CASSRFITGTRTQETQYF.